This T cell receptor (beta chain) was recorded in a study of T cell changes during pregnancy in multiple sclerosis. This CDR3 has 13 amino acids. V lost 4 bases and J lost 4, with 9 bases in between. Germline V gene data show CDR1 as SGHDT and CDR2 as YYEEEE. Repertoires were generated with immunoSEQ multiplex PCR, while TCRdb's copy carries only in-frame clones and drops some. This table has approximately 93,000 clones, less than 95% appearing once. Material: peripheral blood, obtained before pregnancy. This TCR was recovered from a female donor with multiple sclerosis, enrolled in a pregnancy study. The V and J genes are TRBV5-6 and TRBJ2-1; D not resolved. As DNA, the CDR3 is TGTGCCAGCAGCCTGCGACTGTACAATGAGCAGTTCTTC. Encoded protein: CASSLRLYNEQFF. Full variable domain (rest looked up from reference TRBV5-6 and TRBJ2-1): DAGVTQSPTHLIKTRGQQVTLRCSPKSGHDTVSWYQQALGQGPQFIFQYYEEEERQRGNFPDRFSGHQFPNYSSELNVNALLLGDSALYLCASSLRLYNEQFFGPGTRLTVL.